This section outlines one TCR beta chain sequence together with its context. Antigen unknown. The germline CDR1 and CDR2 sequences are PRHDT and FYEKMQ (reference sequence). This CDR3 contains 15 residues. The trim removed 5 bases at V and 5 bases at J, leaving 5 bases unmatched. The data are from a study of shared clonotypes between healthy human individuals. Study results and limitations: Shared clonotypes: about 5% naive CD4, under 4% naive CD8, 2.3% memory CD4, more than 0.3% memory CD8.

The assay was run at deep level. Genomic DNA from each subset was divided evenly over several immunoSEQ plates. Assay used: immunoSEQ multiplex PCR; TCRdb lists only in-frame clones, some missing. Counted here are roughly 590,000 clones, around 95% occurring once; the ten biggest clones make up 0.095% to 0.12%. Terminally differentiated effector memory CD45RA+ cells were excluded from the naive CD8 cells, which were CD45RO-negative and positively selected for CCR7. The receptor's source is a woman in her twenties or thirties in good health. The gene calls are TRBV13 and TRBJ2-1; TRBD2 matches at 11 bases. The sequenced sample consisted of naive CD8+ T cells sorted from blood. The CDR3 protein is CASSLLGLADNEQFF. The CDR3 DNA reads TGTGCCAGCAGCCTATTGGGACTAGCGGACAATGAGCAGTTCTTC. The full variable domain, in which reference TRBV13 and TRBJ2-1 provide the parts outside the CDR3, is AAGVIQSPRHLIKEKRETATLKCYPIPRHDTVYWYQQGPGQDPQFLISFYEKMQSDKGSIPDRFSAQQFSDYHSELNMSSLELGDSALYFCASSLLGLADNEQFFGPGTRLTVL.